This T cell receptor (beta chain) was recorded in a study of blood T cell repertoires in COVID-19. Study-level background: COVID-19 samples, acute and convalescent, were from the United States, Italy and Spain. The cDNA or gDNA used as material had been derived from T cells, B-cell-depleted T cells, or PBMCs.

In the original analysis: Counts of nucleated cells, estimated from reference gene primer amplification, were obtained. The table came from immunoSEQ multiplex PCR; TCRdb's copy has only in-frame clones and leaves some out. V and J calls and clone size are as listed in that table; D and trimming were resolved from the DNA. The data hold tens of thousands of clones, with roughly 84% observed a single time. Germline lookup yields CDR1 MNHEY and CDR2 SVGAGI. The CDR3 is 15 amino acids. The trim removed 8 bases at V and 2 bases at J, leaving 9 bases unmatched. Sequencing used peripheral blood. This rearrangement joins TRBV6-5 to TRBJ1-5; 7 bases map to TRBD1. The sequence was collected from a woman aged 70 to 79 with acute or convalescent COVID-19. The CDR3 nucleotides are TGTGCCAGCCTGGAGGGGGCGAATGGCAATCAGCCCCAGCATTTT. It translates to CASLEGANGNQPQHF.